The entry below gives a single TCR beta chain sequence along with its context. Its antigen is unidentified. This sample is drawn from a study of shared clonotypes between healthy human individuals. Across the study: CD4 naive and CD4 memory each took three plates per donor, while CD8 naive took two and CD8 memory one. General study results and limits: It was the non-shared clonotypes that had lower generation probabilities than clonotypes shared by all four donors. Represented diversity (both genetic and exposure-history) was limited by the small number of donors.

Looked up from germline, CDR1 is KGHSH and CDR2 is LQKENI. The CDR3 has 17 amino acids. J was trimmed by 7 bases and V by 5 bases; bases with no gene match: 11. When replicate PCRs were run on sorted subsets, they used roughly 0.2 ug DNA, approximately 27,000 T cell genomes. Generated by immunoSEQ multiplex PCR, the TCRdb table keeps only in-frame clones and is missing some. The table lists under 2.5 million clones, 85% to 95% of them singletons. The specimen was naive CD4+ T cells from PBMCs. The subset was: CD45RA+ positively selected. The receptor was derived from a man between 18 and 35 years old in good health. Some clones in this sample may be carry-over from other donors' samples. The chain combines TRBV18 with TRBJ2-2, with TRBD2 identical over 12 bases. The CDR3 DNA reads TGTGCCAGCTCATCCCATCTAGCGGGAGGGCCCAGCGGGGAGCTGTTTTTT. Translating it yields CASSSHLAGGPSGELFF.